These T cell receptor beta chains were read from a single sample in a study of T cell responses to AZD1222 COVID-19 vaccine. Here immunoSEQ multiplex PCR was the method, and the copy in TCRdb shows in-frame clones only, minus some. The data hold approximately 80,000 clones, with 85% to 90% observed a single time. The sample consisted of peripheral blood, taken on day 0 of AZD1222 vaccination. Receptor source: an adult in good health. Both conserved end residues are part of each CDR3. Each record gives: J gene, clone size, V gene, D gene, CDR3 protein, CDR3 DNA. D genes are given only for firm matches. Where a row states a size, it is once, few, many or the class of an expanded clone; other rows omit it.

>TRBJ2-3|NA|TRBV25-1|NA
CASSGRGQISTDTQYF
TGTGCCAGCAGTGGCCGAGGACAGATTAGCACAGATACGCAGTATTTT
>TRBJ2-4|NA|TRBV28|NA
CAAQKGRSSRSVQYF
TGTGCCGCCCAAAAGGGGCGAAGTAGTCGTTCGGTTCAGTACTTC
>TRBJ2-3|NA|TRBV5-4|TRBD2
CASSSKTSGVTDTQYF
TGTGCCAGCAGCTCTAAAACTAGCGGCGTTACAGATACGCAGTATTTT
>TRBJ1-1|NA|TRBV3-1/TRBV3-2|NA
CASSQGSGAETEAFF
TGTGCCAGCAGCCAAGGGAGCGGGGCGGAGACTGAAGCTTTCTTT
>TRBJ2-2|NA|TRBV5-4|NA
CASSLDSNPNTGELFF
TGTGCCAGCAGCTTAGATTCAAACCCGAACACCGGGGAGCTGTTTTTT
>TRBJ1-1|NA|TRBV5-4|NA
CASSLMGGTEAFF
TGTGCCAGCAGCTTGATGGGGGGCACTGAAGCTTTCTTT
>TRBJ2-3|NA|TRBV6-5|NA
CASNLQAQYF
TGTGCCAGCAACTTACAGGCCCAGTATTTT
>TRBJ1-4|NA|TRBV18|NA
CASSPRSGVEKLFF
TGTGCCAGCTCACCACGGTCAGGGGTGGAAAAACTGTTTTTT
>TRBJ2-1|NA|TRBV12-3/TRBV12-4|NA
CASSLLDEQFF
TGTGCCAGCAGTTTACTGGATGAGCAGTTCTTC
>TRBJ1-1|NA|TRBV6-5|TRBD1
CASSPSTGGHTEAFF
TGTGCCAGCAGTCCGTCGACAGGGGGCCACACTGAAGCTTTCTTT
>TRBJ1-6|NA|TRBV7-6|TRBD1
CASSLQTGQNSPLHF
TGTGCCAGCAGCTTGCAGACAGGGCAGAATTCACCCCTCCACTTT
>TRBJ1-6|NA|TRBV19|NA
CATWGSYNSPLHF
TGTGCCACCTGGGGTTCCTATAATTCACCCCTCCACTTT
>TRBJ1-3|NA|TRBV5-4|NA
CASSLMGGTGNTIYF
TGTGCCAGCAGCTTGATGGGGGGTACTGGAAACACCATATATTTT
>TRBJ2-3|NA|TRBV3-1/TRBV3-2|TRBD2
CASSPRLAGVFTDTQYF
TGTGCCAGCAGCCCGCGACTAGCGGGGGTGTTTACAGATACGCAGTATTTT
>TRBJ2-1|NA|TRBV1|NA
CTSSPPNRAYNEQFF
TGCACCAGCAGCCCACCGAACAGGGCCTACAATGAGCAGTTCTTC
>TRBJ2-7|NA|TRBV7-2|TRBD1
CASSLGQGASLGEQYF
TGTGCCAGCAGCTTAGGACAGGGGGCGTCCCTGGGCGAGCAGTACTTC
>TRBJ1-1|NA|TRBV5-4|NA
CASSWGQGGVTEAFF
TGTGCCAGCAGCTGGGGGCAGGGAGGGGTCACTGAAGCTTTCTTT
>TRBJ1-2|NA|TRBV27|NA
CASSLYRTNYGYTF
TGTGCCAGCAGTTTATATAGGACTAACTATGGCTACACCTTC
>TRBJ1-6|NA|TRBV4-1|NA
CASSQDGTPQTSPLHF
TGCGCCAGCAGCCAAGATGGGACCCCCCAAACTTCACCCCTCCACTTT
>TRBJ2-1|NA|TRBV19|TRBD1
CASSTRDRGRSIF
TGTGCCAGTAGTACCCGGGACAGGGGGAGGTCGATCTTC
>TRBJ1-2|NA|TRBV28|NA
CASSLFGGEFYGYTF
TGTGCCAGCAGTTTATTCGGGGGGGAGTTCTATGGCTACACCTTC
>TRBJ2-1|NA|TRBV5-8|NA
CASSIEGGRWNEQFF
TGTGCCAGCAGCATTGAAGGGGGTAGATGGAATGAGCAGTTCTTC
>TRBJ1-5|NA|TRBV28|NA
CASSLGPRNQPQHF
TGTGCCAGCAGCCTAGGACCTCGTAATCAGCCCCAGCATTTT
>TRBJ2-3|NA|TRBV6-2/TRBV6-3|TRBD1
CASSGPGTGSPDTQYF
TGTGCCAGCAGCGGCCCCGGGACAGGGTCGCCAGATACGCAGTATTTT
>TRBJ1-1|NA|TRBV5-4|NA
CASSLWKNTEAFF
TGTGCCAGCAGCTTGTGGAAGAACACTGAAGCTTTCTTT
>TRBJ1-2|NA|TRBV5-6|NA
CASSYTGPYYGYTF
TGTGCCAGCAGTTACACCGGGCCCTACTATGGCTACACCTTC
>TRBJ1-1|few|TRBV11-2|TRBD1
CASSPGQGSNTEAFF
TGTGCCAGCAGCCCCGGACAGGGGTCGAACACTGAAGCTTTCTTT
>TRBJ1-5|NA|TRBV19|TRBD1
CASSFGQGNQPQHF
TGTGCCAGTAGCTTCGGACAGGGCAATCAGCCCCAGCATTTT
>TRBJ1-1|NA|TRBV7-9|NA
CASSLAGTEAFF
TGTGCCAGCAGCCTGGCGGGTACTGAAGCTTTCTTT
>TRBJ2-2|NA|TRBV4-1|NA
CASSQAPEGDTGELFF
TGCGCCAGCAGCCAAGCCCCCGAGGGAGACACCGGGGAGCTGTTTTTT
>TRBJ2-5|NA|TRBV12-5|TRBD1
CASDQPGQGVAETQYF
TGTGCTAGTGACCAACCGGGACAGGGTGTGGCGGAGACCCAGTACTTC
>TRBJ1-1|NA|TRBV18|NA
CASSSYAATEAFF
TGTGCCAGCTCATCGTACGCGGCCACTGAAGCTTTCTTT
>TRBJ2-7|NA|TRBV7-2|NA
CASSSSRKAEQYF
TGTGCCAGCAGCTCTTCCAGGAAAGCCGAGCAGTACTTC
>TRBJ1-1|NA|TRBV10-3|NA
CAIRGGGGQVNTEAFF
TGTGCCATCAGGGGGGGAGGAGGGCAGGTGAACACTGAAGCTTTCTTT
>TRBJ1-1|NA|TRBV28|TRBD1
CASSPLTGVAEAFF
TGTGCCAGCAGTCCCCTGACAGGGGTGGCTGAAGCTTTCTTT
>TRBJ2-7|NA|TRBV5-1|NA
CASTNAAWGYEQYF
TGCGCCAGCACCAACGCCGCGTGGGGCTACGAGCAGTACTTC
>TRBJ2-3|few|TRBV5-6|TRBD1
CASSSDRGPRTDTQYF
TGTGCCAGCAGCTCTGACAGGGGCCCTCGCACAGATACGCAGTATTTT
>TRBJ1-5|NA|TRBV30|NA
CAWSVGGDQPQHF
TGTGCCTGGAGTGTCGGAGGGGATCAGCCCCAGCATTTT
>TRBJ1-2|NA|TRBV30|NA
CAWSVQAGRWYGYTF
TGTGCCTGGAGTGTGCAGGCAGGTCGTTGGTATGGCTACACCTTC
>TRBJ1-3|NA|TRBV30|NA
CAWSGTWSSGNTIYF
TGTGCCTGGAGCGGAACCTGGAGCTCTGGAAACACCATATATTTT
>TRBJ2-7|few|TRBV29-1|TRBD1
CSVLGQGPYEQYF
TGCAGCGTGCTGGGACAGGGACCCTACGAGCAGTACTTC
>TRBJ1-1|NA|TRBV6-2/TRBV6-3|TRBD1
CASSYSTGRGDTEAFF
TGTGCCAGCAGTTACTCGACAGGCAGGGGGGACACTGAAGCTTTCTTT
>TRBJ1-2|NA|TRBV6-1|TRBD1
CASSELGQASNYGYTF
TGTGCCAGCAGTGAACTGGGACAGGCGTCCAACTATGGCTACACCTTC
>TRBJ1-3|NA|TRBV29-1|NA
CSVVPDSGNTIYF
TGCAGCGTTGTGCCAGACTCTGGAAACACCATATATTTT
>TRBJ2-1|few|TRBV9|NA
CASSVWDFSSYNEQFF
TGTGCCAGCAGCGTATGGGACTTCTCCTCCTACAATGAGCAGTTCTTC
>TRBJ1-1|NA|TRBV28|NA
CASSLSARGNTEAFF
TGTGCCAGCAGTTTAAGCGCCAGGGGGAACACTGAAGCTTTCTTT
>TRBJ2-3|NA|TRBV13|TRBD2
CASSWSLAGGRTDTQYF
TGTGCCAGCAGCTGGTCCCTAGCGGGGGGGCGGACAGATACGCAGTATTTT
>TRBJ2-5|NA|TRBV7-9|NA
CASGLDQGLQETQYF
TGTGCCAGCGGCTTAGATCAGGGATTACAAGAGACCCAGTACTTC
>TRBJ1-2|NA|TRBV9|NA
CASSSRGGLYGYTF
TGTGCCAGCAGCTCCAGAGGGGGATTGTATGGCTACACCTTC
>TRBJ2-5|once|TRBV2|NA
CASSEVVGETQYF
TGTGCCAGCAGTGAGGTAGTGGGAGAGACCCAGTACTTC
>TRBJ1-2|NA|TRBV7-2|NA
CASSPGVGYTF
TGTGCCAGCAGCCCGGGGGTCGGCTACACCTTC
>TRBJ2-7|NA|TRBV10-3|NA
CATQPGRYEQYF
TGTGCCACTCAACCGGGCCGCTACGAGCAGTACTTC
>TRBJ1-1|NA|TRBV21-1|NA
CASSRHRDRDTEAFF
TGTGCCAGCAGCAGACACCGGGACAGGGACACTGAAGCTTTCTTT
>TRBJ2-1|NA|TRBV5-1|NA
CASTYLPVYNEQFF
TGCGCCAGCACCTACTTGCCTGTCTACAATGAGCAGTTCTTC
>TRBJ2-1|NA|TRBV7-9|NA
CASSLSMGQGGNEQFF
TGTGCCAGCAGCTTAAGTATGGGGCAGGGGGGCAATGAGCAGTTCTTC
>TRBJ1-2|NA|TRBV28|NA
CASSSGQPHTPF
TGTGCCAGCAGTTCAGGGCAGCCCCACACACCCTTC
>TRBJ1-3|NA|TRBV6-5|NA
CASTKQQGTGNTIYF
TGTGCCAGCACTAAACAGCAAGGGACTGGAAACACCATATATTTT